These 18 T cell receptor beta chains came from one sample sequenced in a study of T cells in Graves' hyperthyroidism and ophthalmopathy. TCR beta CDR3 region amplification was performed from RNA transcripts. HTBI primers were used for first-round RT-PCR of the TCR CDR3. TCRdb itself ran the multiplex PCR reads through MiXCR, one entry per CDR3 protein. Of 300,000 to 450,000 distinct CDR3 sequences in the sample, 15% to 18% were seen once. Sequenced material: blood. The receptors come from a woman aged 18-29 years with Graves' hyperthyroidism that later progressed to Graves' ophthalmopathy.

This clonotype was seen more than once but under ten times. The chain is built from TRBV12-3 or TRBV12-4 and TRBJ1-5; D remains unclear. The V and J ends lost 4 bases and 3 bases respectively, with 19 bases between them. There are 17 residues in the CDR3. The CDR3 DNA follows: TGTGCCAGCAGTTCAGCCGCCGACTTACGGTTCAATCAGCCCCAGCATTTT. This encodes CASSSAADLRFNQPQHF.

The chain employs TRBV20-1 and TRBJ2-7; the match to TRBD2 covers 10 bases. Germline CDR1 and CDR2: DFQATT and SNEGSKA (reference sequence). The CDR3 consists of 14 residues. After removal of 3 bases from V and 6 bases from J, the junction contained 8 bases not matched to a gene. The CDR3 nucleotides read TGCAGTGCTAGCTTGGCTAGCGGGAGTGGCGAGCAGTACTTC. Translating gives CSASLASGSGEQYF.

This clonotype was counted ten times or more. The V call is TRBV3-1, the J call TRBJ1-2; maybe TRBD1 (6 bases). V was cut by 4 bases and J by 5 bases, with 17 bases left in between. The CDR3 contains 15 residues. CDR1 LGHDT and CDR2 YNNKEL come from the germline V gene (reference sequence). CDR3 nucleotide sequence: TGTGCCAGCAGCCCCGAGCTACAGGGAAATTATGGCTACACCTTC. It yields the protein CASSPELQGNYGYTF.

This clonotype was counted at least ten times. The V and J genes are TRBV20-1 and TRBJ2-1; 8 bases are shared with TRBD2. J was trimmed by 4 bases and V by 5 bases; bases with no gene match: 7. CDR3 length equals 14 residues. Germline V gene lookup returns CDR1 DFQATT and CDR2 SNEGSKA (reference sequence). Written as DNA, the CDR3 is TGCAGTGCTCCCCCTAGCGGGCTTTACAATGAGCAGTTCTTC. Protein product: CSAPPSGLYNEQFF.

V gene TRBV7-9 combines with J gene TRBJ2-2; no definite D call. The CDR3 runs to 17 residues. V was trimmed by 0 bases and J by 2 bases, leaving 13 bases between them. The germline CDR1 and CDR2 sequences are SEHNR and FQNEAQ (reference sequence). This CDR3 is CASSLALSRFNTGELFF. The CDR3, as DNA: TGTGCCAGCAGCTTAGCCCTTAGCCGATTTAACACCGGGGAGCTGTTTTTT.

This clonotype occurred many times. The rearrangement uses TRBV27 and TRBJ2-7, with a weak D call TRBD1 (5 bases). V was pared by 3 bases and J by 3 bases, with 9 bases between. The germline V gene encodes CDR1 MNHEY and CDR2 SMNVEV (reference sequence). The length of the CDR3 is 13 residues. Here the CDR3 reads CASSFDRDYEQYF. In DNA form, the CDR3 reads TGTGCCAGCAGTTTCGACAGAGACTACGAGCAGTACTTC.

The rearrangement links TRBV6-5 to TRBJ1-5, with D perhaps matching TRBD1 (5 bases). V was shortened by 1 base and J by 1 base, with 14 bases between the two germline ends. This CDR3 is 17 amino acids long. CDR1 is MNHEY, CDR2 SVGAGI, per germline. The CDR3 protein is CASSYLGGRESNQPQHF. CDR3 nucleotides: TGTGCCAGCAGTTACTTGGGGGGAAGAGAAAGCAATCAGCCCCAGCATTTT.

This clonotype was seen at least ten times. This chain links TRBV7-2 with TRBJ2-7; TRBD2 matches 7 bases. Germline lookup yields CDR1 SGHTA and CDR2 FQGNSA. V was clipped by 0 bases and J by 3 bases; unmatched bases: 8. The CDR3 is 16 residues long. For the CDR3, the DNA is TGTGCCAGCAGCTTAGCGGGGGGGGACTATCGCTACGAGCAGTACTTC. The encoded protein is CASSLAGGDYRYEQYF.

This clonotype was detected ten times or more. The gene calls are TRBV11-3 and TRBJ1-2; D unresolved. This CDR3 region has 16 residues. The ends were cut back, 1 base at V and 4 bases at J, with 16 bases in the middle. Germline CDR1 is SGHNT and CDR2 is YENEEA. The DNA of the CDR3 is TGTGCCAGCAGCTTAGCCGTCGACGAGGGTCTCTATGGCTACACCTTC. As protein: CASSLAVDEGLYGYTF. The complete variable domain, with remaining parts taken from reference TRBV11-3 and TRBJ1-2, reads EAGVVQSPRYKIIEKKQPVAFWCNPISGHNTLYWYLQNLGQGPELLIRYENEEAVDDSQLPKDRFSAERLKGVDSTLKIQPAELGDSAVYLCASSLAVDEGLYGYTFGSGTRLTVV.

This clonotype was picked up many times. The chain couples TRBV29-1 to TRBJ2-1; D unresolved. Trimming left V 0 bases short and J 11 bases short, with 8 bases between. CDR1 and CDR2 from the germline V gene are SQVTM and ANQGSEA. The CDR3 is made up of 11 amino acids. CDR3 nucleotide sequence: TGCAGCGTTGAAGATCTTCCCCAGCAGTTCTTC. It yields the protein CSVEDLPQQFF.

The table lists this clonotype with many counts. The V gene is TRBV28, the J gene TRBJ2-7; the match to TRBD2 covers 8 bases. This CDR3 has 14 residues. CDR1 MDHEN and CDR2 SYDVKM come from the germline V gene. J was trimmed by 0 bases and V by 6 bases; bases with no gene match: 4. The CDR3 DNA is TGTGCCAGCAGGAGCGGGACTAGCTCCTACGAGCAGTACTTC. Translated, it gives CASRSGTSSYEQYF.

The chain joins TRBV28 to TRBJ2-7; D is perhaps TRBD2 (5 bases). The CDR3 spans 16 residues. V was shortened by 3 bases and J by 0 bases, with 15 bases between the two germline ends. Per germline, CDR1 MDHEN and CDR2 SYDVKM. The CDR3 loop reads CASSFMADGSSYEQYF. CDR3 nucleotide sequence: TGTGCCAGCAGTTTTATGGCGGATGGGAGCTCCTACGAGCAGTACTTC.

Of note for this clonotype: A much more abundant neighbour one base away suggests this may be a read error. It is likely a read error, because the conserved phenylalanine at the end of the CDR3 is missing. J is TRBJ2-5 and V is TRBV6-1; D is possibly TRBD2 (6 bases). This CDR3 contains 12 residues. Between the trimmed V and J ends, which lost 7 bases and 5 bases, there was a span of 11 bases. Germline lookup yields CDR1 MNHNS and CDR2 SASEGT. CDR3 protein: CASKRRGETQYL. The CDR3 DNA reads TGTGCCAGCAAGAGACGGGGGGAGACCCAGTACCTC.

This clonotype was counted at least ten times. The chain has TRBV28 and TRBJ2-7; TRBD1 matches at 11 bases. The V and J ends lost 4 bases and 6 bases, in that order; junction bases with no gene match: 17. The germline V gene encodes CDR1 MDHEN and CDR2 SYDVKM. The CDR3 has 18 residues. CDR3 loop: CASSSTPLTGTGGGEQYF. For the CDR3, the DNA is TGTGCCAGCAGTTCTACACCCCTCACCGGGACAGGGGGTGGCGAGCAGTACTTC.

The CDR3 region has the DNA TGTGCCACCAGCAGGGACACCACCGGGGAGCTGTTTTTT. This gives the protein CATSRDTTGELFF. V is TRBV15 and J is TRBJ2-2; tentatively, D is TRBD1 (5 bases). V lost 3 bases and J 4 bases, leaving 6 bases between the germline ends. The CDR3 totals 13 residues. Germline CDR1 and CDR2: LNHNV and YYDKDF (reference sequence). Drawing the rest from reference TRBV15 and TRBJ2-2, the complete variable domain is DAMVIQNPRYQVTQFGKPVTLSCSQTLNHNVMYWYQQKSSQAPKLLFHYYDKDFNNEADTPDNFQSRRPNTSFCFLDIRSPGLGDTAMYLCATSRDTTGELFFGEGSRLTVL.

On this clonotype itself: A much larger clone differs by one base, so this may be a read error. The V and J genes are TRBV11-3 and TRBJ2-7; D gene uncertain. The CDR3 consists of 12 residues. Trimming cost V 1 base and J 7 bases, with 8 bases left between them. CDR1 and CDR2 from the germline V gene are SGHNT and YENEEA. The CDR3 reads CASSLGSSEQYF. The CDR3 DNA reads TGTGCCAGCAGCTTAGGATCCAGTGAGCAGTACTTC.

At least ten counts were recorded for this clonotype. This sequence joins TRBV2 and TRBJ1-2, with D possibly TRBD1 on 6 matching bases. The CDR3 length is 13 residues. Trimming stripped 8 bases from V and 6 bases from J, with 16 bases between. Germline CDR1 and CDR2: SNHLY and FYNNEI. The CDR3 is CASGGHVDDGYTF. CDR3 coding DNA: TGTGCCAGCGGGGGACATGTGGATGATGGCTACACCTTC.

This clonotype appeared a single time. The chain links TRBV28 to TRBJ2-1; the D gene is possibly TRBD1 (5 bases). CDR3 size: 14 residues. The germline V gene has CDR1 MDHEN and CDR2 SYDVKM. The V gene lost 6 bases and the J gene lost 5 bases, with 14 bases spanning the gap. CDR3 amino acids: CASSLPAGNNEQFF. The DNA of the CDR3 is TGTGCCAGCAGCCTCCCGGCAGGGAACAATGAGCAGTTCTTC.